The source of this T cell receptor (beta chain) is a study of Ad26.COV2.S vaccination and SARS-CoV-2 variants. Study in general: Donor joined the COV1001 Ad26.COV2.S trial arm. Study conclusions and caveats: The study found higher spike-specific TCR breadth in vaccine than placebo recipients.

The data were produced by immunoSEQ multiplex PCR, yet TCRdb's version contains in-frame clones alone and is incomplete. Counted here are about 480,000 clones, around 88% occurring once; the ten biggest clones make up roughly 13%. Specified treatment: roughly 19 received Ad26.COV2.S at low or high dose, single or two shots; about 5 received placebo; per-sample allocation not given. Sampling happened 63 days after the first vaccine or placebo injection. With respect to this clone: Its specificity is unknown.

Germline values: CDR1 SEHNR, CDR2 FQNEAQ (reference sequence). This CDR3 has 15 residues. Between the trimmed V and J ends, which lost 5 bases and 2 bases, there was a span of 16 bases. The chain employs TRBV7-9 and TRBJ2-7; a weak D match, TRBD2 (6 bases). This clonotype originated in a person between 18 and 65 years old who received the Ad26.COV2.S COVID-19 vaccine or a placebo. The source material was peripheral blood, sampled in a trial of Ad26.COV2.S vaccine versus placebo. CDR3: CASSLLRRGTYEQYF. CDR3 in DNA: TGTGCCAGCAGCCTCTTAAGGCGCGGGACCTACGAGCAGTACTTC.